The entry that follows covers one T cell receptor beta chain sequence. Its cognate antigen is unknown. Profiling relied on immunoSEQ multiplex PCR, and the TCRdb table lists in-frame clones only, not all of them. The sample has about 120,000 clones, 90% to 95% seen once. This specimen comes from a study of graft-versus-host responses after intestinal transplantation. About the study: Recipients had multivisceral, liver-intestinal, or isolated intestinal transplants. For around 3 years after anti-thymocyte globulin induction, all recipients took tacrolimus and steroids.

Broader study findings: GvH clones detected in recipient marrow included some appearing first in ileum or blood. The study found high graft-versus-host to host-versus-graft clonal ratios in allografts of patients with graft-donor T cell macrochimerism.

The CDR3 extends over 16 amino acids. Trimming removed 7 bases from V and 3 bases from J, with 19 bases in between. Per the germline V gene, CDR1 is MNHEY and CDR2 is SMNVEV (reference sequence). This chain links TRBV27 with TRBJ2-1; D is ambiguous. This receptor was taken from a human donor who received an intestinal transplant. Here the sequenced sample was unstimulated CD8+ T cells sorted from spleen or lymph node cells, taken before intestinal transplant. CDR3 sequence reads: CASTLTAHRVYNEQFF. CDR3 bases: TGTGCCAGCACCCTAACCGCTCATCGGGTCTACAATGAGCAGTTCTTC.